This entry features one T cell receptor beta chain sequence. Looked up from germline, CDR1 is GTSNPN and CDR2 is SVGIG (reference sequence). The V end lost 4 bases, the J end lost 3 bases, and 9 bases lay between the germline ends. The CDR3 has 13 residues. cDNA reverse transcribed from extracted RNA served as the sequencing template. Libraries were prepared by immunoSEQ multiplex PCR; TCRdb keeps only in-frame clonotypes and omits some of them. This table holds 30,000 to 35,000 clones, around 50% found once. This sample is drawn from a study of CD8+ T cells in alopecia areata. The source of this sequence is a human donor with alopecia areata. What was sequenced was NKG2D-high CD8+ T cells sorted from blood. The chain links TRBV30 to TRBJ1-4, with D unclear. The CDR3 DNA sequence: TGTGCCTGGAATGACGGGGCTAATGAAAAACTGTTTTTT. Amino acids: CAWNDGANEKLFF.